Below, 30 T cell receptor beta chains from the same sample are listed, as sequenced in a study of T cell responses to AZD1222 COVID-19 vaccine. Profiled with immunoSEQ multiplex PCR; TCRdb holds only in-frame clones, not every one. The sample has 95,000 to 100,000 clones; more than 70% are singletons. The sequencing here drew on peripheral blood, taken 28 days after the second AZD1222 dose. These receptors were collected from an adult who received the AZD1222 COVID-19 vaccine.

V usage is TRBV27 and J usage is TRBJ1-2; D may be TRBD1 (5 bases). Between the trimmed V and J ends, which lost 0 bases and 4 bases, there was a span of 9 bases. Germline assignment: CDR1 MNHEY and CDR2 SMNVEV (reference sequence). The CDR3 extends over 14 amino acids. The CDR3 DNA reads TGTGCCAGCAGTTTATCCGGGGGACTCTATGGCTACACCTTC. The encoded protein is CASSLSGGLYGYTF.

The chain recombines TRBV11-3 with TRBJ2-7; TRBD2 aligns across 9 bases. The germline gives CDR1 SGHNT, CDR2 YENEEA. The CDR3 length is 15 residues. After removal of 3 bases from V and 3 bases from J, the junction contained 6 bases not matched to a gene. The CDR3 loop is CASSFGREGLYEQYF. The CDR3 DNA reads as TGTGCCAGCAGCTTCGGGCGGGAGGGCCTCTACGAGCAGTACTTC.

This rearrangement joins TRBV28 to TRBJ1-6; a possible D gene is TRBD1 (5 bases). Germline loops: CDR1 MDHEN, CDR2 SYDVKM. The CDR3 loop spans 16 amino acids. Trimming took off 3 bases at V and 7 bases at J, with 16 bases between the two ends. In DNA, the CDR3 is TGTGCCAGCAGTTTTCTGCGGGACGCATTAAATTCACCCCTCCACTTT. It specifies CASSFLRDALNSPLHF.

V usage is TRBV24-1 and J usage is TRBJ2-3; D is unresolved. The CDR3 totals 15 residues. Germline V gene sequence: CDR1 KGHDR, CDR2 SFDVKD. Between the trimmed V and J ends, which lost 1 base and 5 bases, there was a span of 12 bases. The CDR3 spells CATSDFGEREDTQYF. For the CDR3, the DNA is TGTGCCACCAGTGATTTCGGAGAAAGGGAAGATACGCAGTATTTT.

This clone was seen a single time. The chain couples TRBV7-2 to TRBJ2-2; unclear D gene. The germline CDR1 and CDR2 sequences are SGHTA and FQGNSA. V was clipped by 1 base and J by 0 bases, with 12 bases between them. CDR3 size: 17 residues. As DNA, the CDR3 is TGTGCCAGCAGCTTAGACTTAGCTTCGGCGAACACCGGGGAGCTGTTTTTT. The encoded protein is CASSLDLASANTGELFF.

The chain combines TRBV19 with TRBJ2-7; no clear D. The CDR3 consists of 14 residues. Trimming removed 2 bases from V and 3 bases from J, with 11 bases in between. Germline assignment: CDR1 LNHDA and CDR2 SQIVND (reference sequence). Here the CDR3 DNA reads TGTGCCAGTAGTATATATCCCGGAAACTACGAGCAGTACTTC. The encoded protein is CASSIYPGNYEQYF.

CDR3: CAISGRNQPQHF. The CDR3 nucleotides read TGTGCCATCAGTGGACGCAATCAGCCCCAGCATTTT. This chain connects TRBV10-3 to TRBJ1-5; no reliable D call. Trimming left V 4 bases short and J 2 bases short, with 3 bases between. Per the germline V gene, CDR1 is ENHRY and CDR2 is SYGVKD. This CDR3 comprises 12 residues.

Only one count was recorded for this clone. V usage is TRBV6-5 and J usage is TRBJ1-4, with TRBD1 matching 7 bases. The ends lost 8 bases at V and 7 bases at J; junction bases unmatched: 7. The CDR3 has 13 amino acids. Per the germline V gene, CDR1 is MNHEY and CDR2 is SVGAGI. The CDR3 here is CASVRGIGEKLFF. The DNA of the CDR3 is TGTGCCAGCGTCAGGGGGATCGGTGAAAAACTGTTTTTT.

The rearrangement joins TRBV28 to TRBJ1-5; no reliable D call. There are 16 residues in the CDR3. V lost 0 bases, J lost 2 bases, and 11 bases lay in between. In germline, CDR1 is MDHEN, CDR2 SYDVKM. Here the CDR3 DNA reads TGTGCCAGCAGTTTATGGCCATTCACTGGCAATCAGCCCCAGCATTTT. Amino acids: CASSLWPFTGNQPQHF.

The genes are TRBV6-6 and TRBJ2-3; 11 bases agree with TRBD2. The V and J ends lost 6 bases and 3 bases, in that order; junction bases with no gene match: 2. The CDR3 contains 14 residues. Germline CDR1 MNHNY, CDR2 SVGAGI (reference sequence). The DNA for the CDR3 is TGTGCCAGCAGGGCTAGCGGGAGGACAGATACGCAGTATTTT. This translates into CASRASGRTDTQYF.

This chain joins TRBV7-9 and TRBJ2-7; 9 bases align to TRBD2. This CDR3 is 15 amino acids long. J gave up 0 bases and V 4 bases, and 4 bases lay outside the gene matches. Germline CDR1 is SEHNR and CDR2 is FQNEAQ (reference sequence). The CDR3 protein is CASSWGTSSSYEQYF. For the CDR3, the DNA is TGTGCCAGCAGCTGGGGGACTAGCAGCTCCTACGAGCAGTACTTC.

The chain is built from TRBV19 and TRBJ1-2; D remains ambiguous. The CDR3 loop spans 17 amino acids. Trimming took 3 bases from V and 8 from J, leaving 25 bases between them. The germline CDR1 and CDR2 sequences are LNHDA and SQIVND (reference sequence). The CDR3 reads CASSMAADPSSLWGYTF. CDR3 DNA sequence: TGTGCCAGTAGTATGGCGGCAGATCCCTCCTCATTGTGGGGCTACACCTTC. Filled out from reference TRBV19 and TRBJ1-2, the complete variable domain reads DGGITQSPKYLFRKEGQNVTLSCEQNLNHDAMYWYRQDPGQGLRLIYYSQIVNDFQKGDIAEGYSVSREKKESFPLTVTSAQKNPTAFYLCASSMAADPSSLWGYTFGSGTRLTVV.

This chain uses TRBV13 with TRBJ1-1; D is possibly TRBD1 (5 bases). This CDR3 comprises 17 residues. CDR1 is PRHDT, CDR2 FYEKMQ, per germline (reference sequence). V was pared by 5 bases and J by 3 bases, with 22 bases between. The DNA of the CDR3 is TGTGCCAGCAGCCCACCCAGGGCTCGGGGCGGGGACACTGAAGCTTTCTTT. Translating gives CASSPPRARGGDTEAFF.

The rearrangement joins TRBV19 to TRBJ2-3; the D gene is possibly TRBD2 (7 bases). V lost 4 bases and J 2 bases, leaving 13 bases between the germline ends. Germline CDR1 and CDR2: LNHDA and SQIVND (reference sequence). The CDR3 contains 15 residues. CDR3 in DNA: TGTGCCAGTAGTAAACAGCGGGACAACACAGATACGCAGTATTTT. Its protein is CASSKQRDNTDTQYF.

V and J are TRBV27 and TRBJ2-7, with 7 bases identical to TRBD1. Germline V gene data show CDR1 as MNHEY and CDR2 as SMNVEV (reference sequence). The J segment lost 2 bases and the V segment lost 5 bases, leaving 9 bases of the junction unmatched. This CDR3 is built from 15 residues. CDR3 DNA: TGTGCCAGCAGTCTTTCCGGGACAGCTACCTACGAGCAGTACTTC. This codes for CASSLSGTATYEQYF.

The CDR3 DNA reads as TGCGCCAGCAGCTTGGGGTCCGGGGAGTCCTATGGCTACACCTTC. It specifies CASSLGSGESYGYTF. The chain employs TRBV5-1 and TRBJ1-2; D remains ambiguous. There are 15 residues in the CDR3. V shed 0 bases and J shed 4 bases, with 13 bases lying between them. Germline loops: CDR1 SGHRS, CDR2 YFSETQ. The full variable domain, completed using reference TRBV5-1 and TRBJ1-2, is KAGVTQTPRYLIKTRGQQVTLSCSPISGHRSVSWYQQTPGQGLQFLFEYFSETQRNKGNFPGRFSGRQFSNSRSEMNVSTLELGDSALYLCASSLGSGESYGYTFGSGTRLTVV.

The chain uses TRBV21-1 and TRBJ2-1; the DNA was not used to check the table's D call, TRBD2. TRBV21-1 is given as a pseudogene. The CDR3 consists of 17 residues. The CDR3 loop is CASSKVAGLMGYNEQFF. As DNA, the CDR3 is TGTGCCAGCAGCAAAGTTGCGGGACTAATGGGGTACAATGAGCAGTTCTTC.

This chain connects TRBV7-9 to TRBJ1-2, with D unclear. The CDR3 covers 15 residues. V lost 2 bases to trimming and J lost 0 bases, with 10 bases between them. Germline CDR1 reads SEHNR; CDR2 reads FQNEAQ (reference sequence). The CDR3 sequence: CASSLSQAPNYGYTF. CDR3 nucleotides: TGTGCCAGCAGCTTAAGCCAGGCCCCTAACTATGGCTACACCTTC.

The V call is TRBV18, the J call TRBJ2-5; D remains ambiguous. V gave up 3 bases and J gave up 1 base, with 6 bases separating them. This CDR3 has 13 amino acids. Germline CDR1 and CDR2: KGHSH and LQKENI. The CDR3 DNA follows: TGTGCCAGCTCACCTTGGACCCAAGAGACCCAGTACTTC. It yields the protein CASSPWTQETQYF. Drawing the rest from reference TRBV18 and TRBJ2-5, the complete variable domain is NAGVMQNPRHLVRRRGQEARLRCSPMKGHSHVYWYRQLPEEGLKFMVYLQKENIIDESGMPKERFSAEFPKEGPSILRIQQVVRGDSAAYFCASSPWTQETQYFGPGTRLLVL.

V usage is TRBV24-1 and J usage is TRBJ1-2; D remains ambiguous. V shed 2 bases and J shed 7 bases, with 4 bases lying between them. This CDR3 spans 11 amino acids. Germline CDR1 reads KGHDR; CDR2 reads SFDVKD. CDR3 DNA: TGTGCCACCAGTGATTCGTTTGGCTACACCTTC. It encodes CATSDSFGYTF.

The chain is built from TRBV6-2 or TRBV6-3 and TRBJ2-1; TRBD2 is a possible D gene (5 bases). Germline V lookup: CDR1 MNHEY, CDR2 SVGEGT. Trimming shortened V by 6 bases and J by 2 bases, and 23 bases separated the two germline ends. The CDR3 extends over 18 amino acids. The chain's CDR3 is CASSPWTASPSPYNEQFF. The CDR3 nucleotides read TGTGCCAGCAGCCCTTGGACTGCTTCCCCCTCCCCCTACAATGAGCAGTTCTTC.

The CDR3 is CASSEGGGNSPLHF. The CDR3 coding sequence is TGTGCCAGCAGTGAAGGTGGAGGCAATTCACCCCTCCACTTT. The chain couples TRBV6-1 to TRBJ1-6; no clear D gene. There are 14 residues in the CDR3. CDR1 is MNHNS and CDR2 is SASEGT in the germline V gene. V shed 1 base and J shed 7 bases, with 8 bases lying between them.

This clone appeared a single time. This rearrangement joins TRBV5-1 to TRBJ2-2; D remains ambiguous. Germline-derived CDR1 and CDR2 are SGHRS and YFSETQ. The CDR3 loop spans 15 amino acids. Trimming cost V 0 bases and J 3 bases, with 9 bases left between them. Written as DNA, the CDR3 is TGCGCCAGCAGCTTGGAGGGTTGGGACACCGGGGAGCTGTTTTTT. It specifies CASSLEGWDTGELFF.

The chain carries TRBV9 and TRBJ2-5; D gene uncertain. The CDR3 runs 12 residues. V gave up 4 bases and J gave up 5 bases, with 9 bases separating them. CDR1 and CDR2 (germline): SGDLS, YYNGEE. CDR3 sequence: CASSITEETQYF. The CDR3 DNA is TGTGCCAGCAGCATAACGGAGGAGACCCAGTACTTC.

V is TRBV30 and J is TRBJ1-6; 9 bases agree with TRBD1. Losses at the gene ends were 0 bases for V and 0 bases for J; bases not matched to a gene: 9. The germline gives CDR1 GTSNPN, CDR2 SVGIG (reference sequence). This CDR3 is 19 amino acids long. The CDR3 loop is CAWSVFSGTGSSYNSPLHF. The CDR3, as DNA: TGTGCCTGGAGTGTATTTTCCGGGACAGGGAGCTCCTATAATTCACCCCTCCACTTT.

The V and J genes are TRBV29-1 and TRBJ2-1, with 11 positions matching TRBD2. Germline V gene lookup returns CDR1 SQVTM and CDR2 ANQGSEA. With 7 bases clipped from V and 9 bases from J, the junction kept 11 bases outside the gene matches. The CDR3 length is 14 residues. The CDR3 loop is CSGAVAGGPVEQFF. DNA for the CDR3: TGCAGCGGCGCCGTAGCGGGAGGGCCGGTTGAGCAGTTCTTC.

This clone was counted once. V is TRBV11-2 and J is TRBJ2-5; D is uncertain. Germline V gene data show CDR1 as SGHAT and CDR2 as FQNNGV. This CDR3 contains 12 residues. Between the trimmed V and J ends, which lost 1 base and 2 bases, there was a span of 2 bases. The CDR3 bases are TGTGCCAGCAGCTTAGGTCAAGAGACCCAGTACTTC. Protein product: CASSLGQETQYF.

This chain joins TRBV11-2 and TRBJ1-6; 8 bases align to TRBD1. V shed 5 bases and J 9 bases; nucleotides not matched to a gene: 9. Looked up from germline, CDR1 is SGHAT and CDR2 is FQNNGV. The CDR3 sequence is 15 residues long. The CDR3 nucleotides read TGTGCCAGCAGCCTCCGACAGGGGATTGGTTCACCCCTCCACTTT. It encodes CASSLRQGIGSPLHF.

This chain links TRBV11-3 with TRBJ2-1; 13 bases line up with TRBD2. Germline CDR1 SGHNT, CDR2 YENEEA. V was clipped by 1 base and J by 5 bases; unmatched bases: 11. The length of the CDR3 is 19 residues. CDR3 coding DNA: TGTGCCAGCAGCTTAGGGATCTGGACTAGCGGGAGAGCAGACAATGAGCAGTTCTTC. As protein: CASSLGIWTSGRADNEQFF.

The gene calls are TRBV11-2 and TRBJ1-3; 7 nucleotides match TRBD1. This CDR3 is 16 amino acids long. The V gene's germline CDR1 is SGHAT and CDR2 FQNNGV. Trimming removed 5 bases from V and 8 bases from J; junction bases left unmatched: 15. The DNA for the CDR3 is TGTGCCAGCAGCCAAGGGGTCAGGGGGAAACAGTACACCATATATTTT. This sequence encodes CASSQGVRGKQYTIYF.